This T cell receptor (beta chain) was found in a study of shared clonotypes between healthy human individuals. With respect to this clone: The same CDR3 can be traced to other DNA sequences in this sample.

TCRdb's copy holds only in-frame clones and misses some; the assay was immunoSEQ multiplex PCR. The table has around 2.5 million clones, 80% to 95% seen once. The specimen was naive CD4+ T cells from PBMCs. The subset here: CD45RA+ positively selected. The TCR originated in a man in his late teens or twenties in good health. Some clones in this sample may be carry-over from other donors' samples.

As DNA, the CDR3 is TGTGCCAGCAGCCCAACTGCCCCCTACGAGCAGTACTTC. Protein product: CASSPTAPYEQYF. The chain is built from TRBV7-9 and TRBJ2-7; no definite D call. Germline-derived CDR1 and CDR2 are SEHNR and FQNEAQ (reference sequence). The CDR3 is 13 amino acids. Trimming stripped 5 bases from V and 2 bases from J, with 10 bases between.